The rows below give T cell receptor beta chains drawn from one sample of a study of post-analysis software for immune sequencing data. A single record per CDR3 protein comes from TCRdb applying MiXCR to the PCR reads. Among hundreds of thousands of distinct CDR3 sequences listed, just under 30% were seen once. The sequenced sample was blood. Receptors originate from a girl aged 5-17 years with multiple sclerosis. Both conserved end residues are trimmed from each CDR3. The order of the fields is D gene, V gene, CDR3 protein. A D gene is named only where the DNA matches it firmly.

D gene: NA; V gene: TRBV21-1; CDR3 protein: ASSNFLSRSDLQETQY
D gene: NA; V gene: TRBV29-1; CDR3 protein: SVRRPLTDTQY
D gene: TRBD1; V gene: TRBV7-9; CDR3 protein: ASSPREGAGQPQH
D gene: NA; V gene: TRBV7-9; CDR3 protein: ACSSSGAGRSYEQY
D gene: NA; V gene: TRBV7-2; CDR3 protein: ASSFRGGRGEAF
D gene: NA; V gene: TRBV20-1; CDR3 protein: SAREAVTNQPQH
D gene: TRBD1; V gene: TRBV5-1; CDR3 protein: ASSAATGRGTEAF
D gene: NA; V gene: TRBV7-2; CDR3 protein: ASSGRPVRYNEQF
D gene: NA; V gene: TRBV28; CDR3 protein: ASSPHQGSMNTEAF
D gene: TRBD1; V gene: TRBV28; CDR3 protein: ASSWTGTDRTDTQY
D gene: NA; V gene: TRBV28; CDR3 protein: ASSHNMGSTNEKLF
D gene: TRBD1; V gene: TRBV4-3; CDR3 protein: ASSQERDRGGEQY
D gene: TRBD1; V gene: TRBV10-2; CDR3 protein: ASSVLGQGHGYGYT
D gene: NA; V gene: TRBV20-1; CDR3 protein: SARAPLAKFYNEQF
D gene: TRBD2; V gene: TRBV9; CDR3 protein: ASSAKSGRTQYEQF
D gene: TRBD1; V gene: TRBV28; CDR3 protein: ATEGQNYGYT
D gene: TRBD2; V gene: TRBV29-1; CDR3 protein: SVVTSGRPLETQY
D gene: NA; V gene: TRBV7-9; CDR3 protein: ASSLPGAGQPQH
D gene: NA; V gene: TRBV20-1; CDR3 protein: SATDRLETYNSPLH
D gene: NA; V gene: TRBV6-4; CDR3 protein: ASSESPGGSSPLH
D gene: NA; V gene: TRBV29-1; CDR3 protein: TVRGAAEQF
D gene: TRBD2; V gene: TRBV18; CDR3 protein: ASSPLTSGSHEQY
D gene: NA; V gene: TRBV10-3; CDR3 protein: AISESISAGGLNSYNEQF
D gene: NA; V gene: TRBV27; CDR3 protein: ASLRGANSPLH
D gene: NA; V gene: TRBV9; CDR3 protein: ASSPRPGGDEQF
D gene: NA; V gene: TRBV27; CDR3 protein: VSSPPGSFYGYT
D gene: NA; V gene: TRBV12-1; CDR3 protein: ASSPKTGPYNEQF
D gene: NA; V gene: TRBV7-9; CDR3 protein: ASSLGQTMNTEAF
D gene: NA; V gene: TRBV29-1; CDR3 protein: SVEFQSETQY
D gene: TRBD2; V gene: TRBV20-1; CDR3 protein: SAPSGGRGAGSADTQY
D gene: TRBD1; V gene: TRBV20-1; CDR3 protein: SAKDRVSGYT
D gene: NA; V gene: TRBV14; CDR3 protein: ASSQELAPRLY
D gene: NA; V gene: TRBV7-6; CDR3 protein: ASSDALETQY
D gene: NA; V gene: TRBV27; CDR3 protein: ASTGRITDAQY
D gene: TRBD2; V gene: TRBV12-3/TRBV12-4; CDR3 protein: ASRAGLAGVVETQY
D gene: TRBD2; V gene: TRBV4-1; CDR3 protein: ASSQGTLAGDLQETQY
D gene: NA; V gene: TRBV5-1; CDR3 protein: ASSLTVGQYEQY
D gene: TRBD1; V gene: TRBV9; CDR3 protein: ASSYGQGVIYNEQY
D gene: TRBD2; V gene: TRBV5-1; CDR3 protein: ASRNGLAGTDTQY
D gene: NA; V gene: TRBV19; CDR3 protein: ASTPTRGDTQY
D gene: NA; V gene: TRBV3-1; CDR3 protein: ASSHPGSNSPLH